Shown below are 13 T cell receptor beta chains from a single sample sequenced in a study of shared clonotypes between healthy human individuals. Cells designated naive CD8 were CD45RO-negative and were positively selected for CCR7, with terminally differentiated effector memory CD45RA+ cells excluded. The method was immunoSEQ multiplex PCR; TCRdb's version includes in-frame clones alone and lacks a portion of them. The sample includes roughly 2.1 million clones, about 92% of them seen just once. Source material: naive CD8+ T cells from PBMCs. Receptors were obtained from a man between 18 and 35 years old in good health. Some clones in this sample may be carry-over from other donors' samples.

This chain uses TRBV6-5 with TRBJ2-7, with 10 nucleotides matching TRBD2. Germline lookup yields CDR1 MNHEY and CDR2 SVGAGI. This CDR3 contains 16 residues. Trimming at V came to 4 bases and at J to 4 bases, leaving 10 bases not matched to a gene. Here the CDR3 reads CASSFSAGGSKYEQYF. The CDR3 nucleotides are TGTGCCAGCAGTTTCTCAGCGGGAGGGAGCAAATACGAGCAGTACTTC.

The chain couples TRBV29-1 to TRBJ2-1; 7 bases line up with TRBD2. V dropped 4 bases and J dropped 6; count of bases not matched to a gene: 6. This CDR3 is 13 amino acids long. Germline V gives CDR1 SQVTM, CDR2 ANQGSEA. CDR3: CSVVRESFNEQFF. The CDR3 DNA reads TGCAGCGTTGTGCGGGAGTCTTTCAATGAGCAGTTCTTC.

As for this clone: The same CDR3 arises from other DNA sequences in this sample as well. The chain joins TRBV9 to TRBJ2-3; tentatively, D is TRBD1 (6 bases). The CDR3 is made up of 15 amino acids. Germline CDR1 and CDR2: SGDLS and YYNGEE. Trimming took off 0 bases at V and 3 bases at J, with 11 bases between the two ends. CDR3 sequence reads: CASSVEGRGTDTQYF. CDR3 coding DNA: TGTGCCAGCAGCGTAGAAGGCAGGGGAACAGATACGCAGTATTTT.

The DNA of the CDR3 is TGTGCCAGCAGCTTAACTGGGGCGGGAGGGGAGACAGATACGCAGTATTTT. Its protein is CASSLTGAGGETDTQYF. This sequence joins TRBV7-9 and TRBJ2-3; TRBD2 aligns across 9 bases. This CDR3 is built from 17 residues. Per germline, CDR1 SEHNR and CDR2 FQNEAQ (reference sequence). Trimming removed 2 bases from V and 3 bases from J; junction bases left unmatched: 9.

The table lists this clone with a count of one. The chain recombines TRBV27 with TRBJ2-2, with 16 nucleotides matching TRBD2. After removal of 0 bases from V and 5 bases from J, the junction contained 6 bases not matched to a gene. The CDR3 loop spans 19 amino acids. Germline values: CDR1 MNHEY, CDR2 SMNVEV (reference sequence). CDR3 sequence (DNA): TGTGCCAGCAGTTTATCGATTGGGGGACTAGCGGGAGGGACCGGGGAGCTGTTTTTT. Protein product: CASSLSIGGLAGGTGELFF.

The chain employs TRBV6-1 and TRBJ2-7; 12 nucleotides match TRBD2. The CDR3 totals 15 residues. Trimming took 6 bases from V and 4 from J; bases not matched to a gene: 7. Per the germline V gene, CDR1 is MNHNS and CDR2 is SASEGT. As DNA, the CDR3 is TGTGCCAGCAGCGAGACTAGCGGGAGTTTATACGAGCAGTACTTC. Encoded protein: CASSETSGSLYEQYF.

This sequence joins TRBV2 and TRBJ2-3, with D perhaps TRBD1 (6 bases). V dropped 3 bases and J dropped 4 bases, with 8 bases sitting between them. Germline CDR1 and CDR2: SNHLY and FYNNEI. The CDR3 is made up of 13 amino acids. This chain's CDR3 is CASSEGQADTQYF. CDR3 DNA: TGTGCCAGCAGTGAGGGACAAGCAGATACGCAGTATTTT.

The CDR3, as DNA: TGTGCCAGCAGCTTGGTAGTAGGGGCCAAGGCTAGCTATGGCTACACCTTC. The encoded protein is CASSLVVGAKASYGYTF. The chain employs TRBV5-8 and TRBJ1-2, with a tentative D call TRBD1 (5 bases). Germline CDR1 and CDR2: SGHTS and YDEGEE. V was trimmed by 0 bases and J by 4 bases, leaving 19 bases between them. The CDR3 spans 17 residues.

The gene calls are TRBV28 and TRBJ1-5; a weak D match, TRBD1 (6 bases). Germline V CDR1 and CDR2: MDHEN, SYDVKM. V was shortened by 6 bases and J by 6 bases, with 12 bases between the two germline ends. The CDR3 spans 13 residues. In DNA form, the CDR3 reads TGTGCCAGCAGCAGGGGACGAGTTCAGCCCCAGCATTTT. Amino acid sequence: CASSRGRVQPQHF.

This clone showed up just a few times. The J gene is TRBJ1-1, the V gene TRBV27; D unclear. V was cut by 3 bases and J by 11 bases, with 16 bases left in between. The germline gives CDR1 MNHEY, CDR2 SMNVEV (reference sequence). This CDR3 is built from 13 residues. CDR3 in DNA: TGTGCCAGCAGTTTCGCGGAATCCCCCTACGCTTTCTTT. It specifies CASSFAESPYAFF.

CDR3 coding DNA: TGTGCCAGCAGCGTAGCGGCAGGGGCTAAAGCTAACTATGGCTACACCTTC. Amino acid sequence: CASSVAAGAKANYGYTF. The chain is built from TRBV9 and TRBJ1-2, with TRBD1 as a possible D gene (6 bases). This CDR3 has 17 residues. The V and J ends lost 0 bases and 0 bases respectively, with 15 bases between them. From germline, CDR1 is SGDLS and CDR2 YYNGEE. The full variable domain, in which reference TRBV9 and TRBJ1-2 provide the parts outside the CDR3, is DSGVTQTPKHLITATGQRVTLRCSPRSGDLSVYWYQQSLDQGLQFLIQYYNGEERAKGNILERFSAQQFPDLHSELNLSSLELGDSALYFCASSVAAGAKANYGYTFGSGTRLTVV.

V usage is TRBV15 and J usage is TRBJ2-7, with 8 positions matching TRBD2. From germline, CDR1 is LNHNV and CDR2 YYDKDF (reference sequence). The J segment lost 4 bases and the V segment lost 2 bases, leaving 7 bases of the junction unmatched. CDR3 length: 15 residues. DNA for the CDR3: TGTGCCACCAGCAGAACCGGGACTAGTCGGTACGAGCAGTACTTC. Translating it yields CATSRTGTSRYEQYF.

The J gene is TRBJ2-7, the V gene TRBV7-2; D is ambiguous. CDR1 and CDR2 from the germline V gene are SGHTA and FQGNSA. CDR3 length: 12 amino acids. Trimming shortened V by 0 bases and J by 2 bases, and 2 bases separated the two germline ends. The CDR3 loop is CASSLATYEQYF. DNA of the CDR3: TGTGCCAGCAGCTTAGCCACCTACGAGCAGTACTTC.